The rows below give T cell receptor beta chains drawn from one sample of a study of CD8 T cells in ankylosing spondylitis. MiXCR was run by TCRdb on the 5' RACE reads, yielding one entry per CDR3 protein. The data contain fewer than 550,000 distinct CDR3 sequences, roughly 5.3% of them seen just once; the ten biggest clones take up roughly 3.3%. Source material: blood, either unsorted or a sorted T cell fraction (not recorded which). The receptors originated from a male donor with ankylosing spondylitis. Each CDR3 is given with its conserved first and last residue. The D gene is left open where the match is weak. Clone size is given for some rows only: seen once, a few or many times, or a class if the clone is expanded.

v_call	clone_size	j_call	d_call	cdr3_nt	cdr3_aa
TRBV2	.	TRBJ2-7	TRBD2	TGTGCCAGCAGAGTTGGGACTAGCCGTTACGAGCAGTACTTC	CASRVGTSRYEQYF
TRBV7-3	few	TRBJ1-1	.	TGTGCCAGCAGCCTCATTACAGACACTGAAGCTTTCTTT	CASSLITDTEAFF
TRBV3-1	.	TRBJ1-6	.	TGTGCCAGCACCAGATCCCCTGGGGGAAATAATTCACCCCTCCACTTT	CASTRSPGGNNSPLHF
TRBV6-1	many	TRBJ1-5	.	TGTGCCAGCAGTCGCGACAGAGTTCAGCCCCAGCATTTT	CASSRDRVQPQHF
TRBV12-3/TRBV12-4	many	TRBJ2-5	.	TGTGCCAGCAGTTCAACTTTAGCCTGGGAGACCCAGTACTTC	CASSSTLAWETQYF
TRBV7-9	few	TRBJ2-7	.	TGTGCCAGCAGCCTTTTAACCGGGACGATGGCTCAGAGCTTC	CASSLLTGTMAQSF
TRBV5-1	many	TRBJ1-6	.	TGCGCCAGCAGCTTACAGGGAGTGGATTCACCCCTCCACTTT	CASSLQGVDSPLHF
TRBV2	many	TRBJ1-3	TRBD1	TGTGCCAGCGAAGGGACAGGGTTCGGAAACACCATATATTTT	CASEGTGFGNTIYF
TRBV7-9	many	TRBJ2-4	TRBD2	TGTGCCAGCAGCTTCCCCGCTAGCGGGGGGGCTCAGGACATTCAGTACTTC	CASSFPASGGAQDIQYF
TRBV12-3/TRBV12-4	many	TRBJ1-1	.	TGTGCCAGCACCCTACGGGGGGCGGCCACTGAAGCTTTCTTT	CASTLRGAATEAFF
TRBV28	many	TRBJ2-7	.	TGTGCCAGCAGTCCTCCGGACTGGAACTCCTACGAGCAGTACTTC	CASSPPDWNSYEQYF
TRBV6-2/TRBV6-3	many	TRBJ2-2	.	TGTGCCAGCAGTCCCCCCCTGGCGGCGAACACCGGGGAGCTGTTTTTT	CASSPPLAANTGELFF
TRBV6-2/TRBV6-3	few	TRBJ2-2	.	TGTGCCAGCAGTTATTATAGAGAAACCGGGGAGCTGTTTTTT	CASSYYRETGELFF
TRBV11-1	many	TRBJ2-5	TRBD2	TGTGCCAGCAGCCGTTCCGGGACTAGCAACCCCGGGTACCAAGAGACCCAGTACTTC	CASSRSGTSNPGYQETQYF
TRBV27	many	TRBJ1-5	.	TGTGCCAGCAGTTTAAACTTTGGGCACGGGCAGCCCCAGCATTTT	CASSLNFGHGQPQHF
TRBV15	many	TRBJ1-2	.	TGTGCCACCAGTAGTGGACAAGCGAACACCTTC	CATSSGQANTF
TRBV28	.	TRBJ1-6	.	TGTGCCAGCATTTCTTATATAGGAACAGGCAATTCACCCCTCCACTTT	CASISYIGTGNSPLHF
TRBV20-1	many	TRBJ2-5	.	TGCAGTGCTAGTAGGCAGCCCCAAGAGACCCAGTACTTC	CSASRQPQETQYF
TRBV27	many	TRBJ1-1	.	TGTGCCAGCAGTTTAAGAGGCCGGAGGACTGAAGCTTTCTTT	CASSLRGRRTEAFF
TRBV12-3/TRBV12-4	many	TRBJ2-5	.	TGTGCCAGCAGCCCCTATGGCCCTCCAGAGACCCAGTACTTC	CASSPYGPPETQYF
TRBV5-1	many	TRBJ2-4	.	TGCGCCAGCAGCTTGGGAGGGCCCAAAAACATTCAGTACTTC	CASSLGGPKNIQYF
TRBV29-1	many	TRBJ2-2	.	TGCAGCGTTGCCAGGGCTGGGGAGCTGTTTTTT	CSVARAGELFF
TRBV29-1	many	TRBJ2-3	.	TGCAGCGTTGATCGGGGCCTAGTGGATACGCAGTATTTT	CSVDRGLVDTQYF